This T cell receptor beta chain was documented in a study of control samples from healthy donors and cancer patients. Data came from immunoSEQ multiplex PCR; TCRdb stores just in-frame clones and leaves some out. Of 70,000 to 75,000 clones detected, approximately 94% appear once; the ten largest clones hold around 2.8%. Deletions cut 7 bases from V and 2 bases from J, with 14 bases between. Per the germline V gene, CDR1 is SEHNR and CDR2 is FQNEAQ (reference sequence). This CDR3 spans 14 amino acids. This TCR was recovered from a woman aged 25 to 39 in good health. Sequenced material: blood. J is TRBJ1-1 and V is TRBV7-9; D may be TRBD1 (5 bases). As DNA, the CDR3 is TGTGCCAGCAAGTACTCCGACAGAAACACTGAAGCTTTCTTT. This encodes CASKYSDRNTEAFF. The whole variable domain, remainder taken from reference TRBV7-9 and TRBJ1-1, is DTGVSQNPRHKITKRGQNVTFRCDPISEHNRLYWYRQTLGQGPEFLTYFQNEAQLEKSRLLSDRFSAERPKGSFSTLEIQRTEQGDSAMYLCASKYSDRNTEAFFGQGTRLTVV.